This T cell receptor (beta chain) comes out of a study of T cells in Graves' hyperthyroidism and ophthalmopathy. Turning to the study itself: Initial diagnosis, before any treatment, was when peripheral blood was collected. Regarding the study as a whole: Most thyroid clonotypes with frequency above 0.001 were detected in blood.

Uncontrolled infections, other autoimmune diseases, pregnancy or lactation led to exclusion of patients. RNA transcripts yielded amplified TCR beta CDR3 regions. When the TCR CDR3 underwent first-round RT-PCR, the HTBI primer set was used. TCRdb reanalysed the multiplex PCR reads using MiXCR and keeps one entry per CDR3 protein. The data show under 300,000 distinct CDR3 sequences, 20% to 25% seen once. The ends lost 3 bases at V and 4 bases at J; junction bases unmatched: 9. CDR3 length: 17 residues. The sample holds many counts of this clonotype. Its cognate antigen is unknown. The specimen sequenced was blood. The chain has TRBV12-3 or TRBV12-4 and TRBJ2-3; 11 bases agree with TRBD2. The TCR was taken from a man aged 35-49 years with Graves' hyperthyroidism that later progressed to Graves' ophthalmopathy. CDR3 DNA sequence: TGTGCCAGCAGTTTTCCCAAACTAGCGGGAGTATCAGATACGCAGTATTTT. Translated: CASSFPKLAGVSDTQYF.